The T cell receptor (beta chain) described here comes from a study of early T cells in non-severe SARS-CoV-2 infection. Study-wide context: Sequencing used unsorted whole-blood bulk RNA, so chains lack pairing. Overall study results and limits: Database matching using VDJdb favored anti-spike CD8 responses, with private and CD4 specificities left missing.

The germline CDR1 and CDR2 sequences are LGHNT and FRNRAP. The CDR3 spans 13 residues. The germline V and J ends were trimmed by 2 bases and 8 bases, with 9 bases remaining between them. The count of this clonotype is one. The antigen is undetermined. Attachment of unique molecular identifiers was made to individual cDNA molecules. A single record per CDR3 protein comes from TCRdb applying MiXCR to the 5' RACE reads. The sample holds under 85,000 distinct CDR3 sequences, 14% seen once. V is TRBV12-5 and J is TRBJ2-2; D is unclear. The sample was whole blood. This TCR was recovered from an adult who was a healthcare worker with PCR-confirmed SARS-CoV-2 infection or an uninfected control (not recorded which). The CDR3 spells CASGLPRLGELFF. CDR3 in DNA: TGTGCTAGTGGTTTGCCGCGTTTAGGGGAGCTGTTTTTT.